These 14 T cell receptor beta chains share one sample of origin, sequenced in a study of blood T cell repertoires in COVID-19. Sequencing used immunoSEQ multiplex PCR; TCRdb keeps in-frame clones, though not all of them. The sample has about 180,000 clones, approximately 90% seen once; the top ten hold about 2.1%. The sample consisted of peripheral blood. The receptors derive from a man younger than 30 who had recovered from COVID-19.

V usage is TRBV5-5 and J usage is TRBJ2-5; D is possibly TRBD2 (6 bases). Germline CDR1 SGHKS, CDR2 YYEKEE (reference sequence). The CDR3 is 16 amino acids. Trimming pared 2 bases from V and 1 base from J, leaving 15 bases between. DNA of the CDR3: TGTGCCAGCAGCTTCCCGGGACTGGGCCCCCAAGAGACCCAGTACTTC. As protein: CASSFPGLGPQETQYF.

The chain recombines TRBV30 with TRBJ2-1, with D unresolved. The CDR3 length is 12 residues. Per germline, CDR1 GTSNPN and CDR2 SVGIG (reference sequence). V was clipped by 0 bases and J by 7 bases, with 7 bases between them. DNA for the CDR3: TGTGCCTGGAGTGTACAATATAATGAGCAGTTCTTC. It yields the protein CAWSVQYNEQFF.

CDR3 coding DNA: TGCGCCAGCAGCTTGGCCGGACAGGCGGGAGCTTTCTTT. This encodes CASSLAGQAGAFF. The rearrangement joins TRBV5-1 to TRBJ1-1; 7 bases are shared with TRBD1. The CDR3 spans 13 residues. The V segment lost 0 bases and the J segment 10 bases; nucleotides outside the gene matches: 6. Germline V gives CDR1 SGHRS, CDR2 YFSETQ.

The CDR3: CASSPGWTSGRGDTGELFF. Written as DNA, the CDR3 is TGTGCCAGCAGCCCTGGATGGACTAGCGGGAGAGGGGACACCGGGGAGCTGTTTTTT. The chain has TRBV28 and TRBJ2-2; TRBD2 matches at 13 bases. Germline-derived CDR1 and CDR2 are MDHEN and SYDVKM. The CDR3 is 19 amino acids. V shed 6 bases and J 3 bases; nucleotides not matched to a gene: 13.

V is TRBV6-5 and J is TRBJ1-2; maybe TRBD1 (5 bases). CDR1 is MNHEY, CDR2 SVGAGI, per germline. CDR3 size: 12 residues. Trimming cost V 8 bases and J 4 bases, with 11 bases left between them. This CDR3 reads CASGGGSYGYTF. CDR3 nucleotides: TGTGCCAGCGGGGGGGGGAGCTATGGCTACACCTTC.

The chain uses TRBV6-5 and TRBJ1-5, with TRBD1 identical over 9 bases. The CDR3 contains 15 residues. Trimming removed 6 bases from V and 4 bases from J; junction bases left unmatched: 7. The V gene's germline CDR1 is MNHEY and CDR2 SVGAGI. CDR3 region: CASRPRDRVNQPQHF. CDR3 bases: TGTGCCAGCAGACCCCGGGACAGGGTGAATCAGCCCCAGCATTTT.

This clone was observed a handful of times. The chain couples TRBV9 to TRBJ2-5, with D possibly matching TRBD1 (6 bases). CDR1 and CDR2 from the germline V gene are SGDLS and YYNGEE. This CDR3 is 15 amino acids long. V was clipped by 2 bases and J by 0 bases, with 11 bases between them. The DNA for the CDR3 is TGTGCCAGCAGCGTGGCGACAGGTAACCAAGAGACCCAGTACTTC. It specifies CASSVATGNQETQYF.

V gene TRBV6-5 combines with J gene TRBJ1-3; maybe TRBD1 (5 bases). This CDR3 comprises 15 residues. CDR1 is MNHEY and CDR2 is SVGAGI in the germline V gene. Deletions cut 0 bases from V and 2 bases from J, with 8 bases between. CDR3 coding DNA: TGTGCCAGCAGTTACTCGGAGGGGACTGGAAACACCATATATTTT. Amino acid sequence: CASSYSEGTGNTIYF.

The chain employs TRBV10-3 and TRBJ2-1; D not resolved. Germline V gene data show CDR1 as ENHRY and CDR2 as SYGVKD. Trimming pared 0 bases from V and 0 bases from J, leaving 15 bases between. CDR3 length: 18 amino acids. The DNA for the CDR3 is TGTGCCATCAGTGAGTCGTGGCCAGCGAGGAGCTCCTACAATGAGCAGTTCTTC. This sequence encodes CAISESWPARSSYNEQFF.

CDR3 sequence (DNA): TGTGCCAGCAGTTTAGGGGGATCCGATGAAAAACTGTTTTTT. Translation: CASSLGGSDEKLFF. The rearrangement joins TRBV6-6 to TRBJ1-4; the D gene is possibly TRBD1 (6 bases). V was pared by 4 bases and J by 6 bases, with 12 bases between. This CDR3 contains 14 residues. Germline V CDR1 and CDR2: MNHNY, SVGAGI (reference sequence).

This clone has just one count. The rearrangement uses TRBV2 and TRBJ1-1, with 9 nucleotides matching TRBD1. The CDR3 spans 16 residues. Germline trimming cut 0 bases from V and 7 bases from J; bases unmatched to any gene: 9. Per germline, CDR1 SNHLY and CDR2 FYNNEI. As DNA, the CDR3 is TGTGCCAGCAGTGAAGCTCTAACAGGGGGCGTCGTTGAAGCTTTCTTT. It is translated as CASSEALTGGVVEAFF.

The rearrangement joins TRBV11-2 to TRBJ2-7; 8 bases match TRBD2. Per the germline V gene, CDR1 is SGHAT and CDR2 is FQNNGV. The CDR3 contains 15 residues. The V and J ends lost 1 base and 5 bases, in that order; junction bases with no gene match: 7. The CDR3 sequence is CASSLVGLAANEQYF. The CDR3 nucleotides read TGTGCCAGCAGCTTAGTTGGACTAGCCGCCAACGAGCAGTACTTC. The full variable domain, completed using reference TRBV11-2 and TRBJ2-7, is EAGVAQSPRYKIIEKRQSVAFWCNPISGHATLYWYQQILGQGPKLLIQFQNNGVVDDSQLPKDRFSAERLKGVDSTLKIQPAKLEDSAVYLCASSLVGLAANEQYFGPGTRLTVT.

The chain recombines TRBV7-2 with TRBJ2-7, with D perhaps TRBD1 (6 bases). CDR3 size: 15 residues. The germline V and J ends were trimmed by 3 bases and 2 bases, with 14 bases remaining between them. The germline CDR1 and CDR2 sequences are SGHTA and FQGNSA. The CDR3 here is CASSFSGETTYEQYF. The CDR3 DNA is TGTGCCAGCAGCTTTTCAGGGGAAACCACCTACGAGCAGTACTTC.

The CDR3 DNA reads as TGTGCCAGCAGCGGAGGTCGGGACAAAGATACCTACGAGCAGTACTTC. This encodes CASSGGRDKDTYEQYF. The chain recombines TRBV7-9 with TRBJ2-7; TRBD1 is a possible D gene (6 bases). CDR3 size: 16 residues. CDR1 is SEHNR and CDR2 is FQNEAQ in the germline V gene (reference sequence). Deletions cut 5 bases from V and 2 bases from J, with 19 bases between. Looking up the rest from reference TRBV7-9 and TRBJ2-7 gives the full variable domain: DTGVSQNPRHKITKRGQNVTFRCDPISEHNRLYWYRQTLGQGPEFLTYFQNEAQLEKSRLLSDRFSAERPKGSFSTLEIQRTEQGDSAMYLCASSGGRDKDTYEQYFGPGTRLTVT.